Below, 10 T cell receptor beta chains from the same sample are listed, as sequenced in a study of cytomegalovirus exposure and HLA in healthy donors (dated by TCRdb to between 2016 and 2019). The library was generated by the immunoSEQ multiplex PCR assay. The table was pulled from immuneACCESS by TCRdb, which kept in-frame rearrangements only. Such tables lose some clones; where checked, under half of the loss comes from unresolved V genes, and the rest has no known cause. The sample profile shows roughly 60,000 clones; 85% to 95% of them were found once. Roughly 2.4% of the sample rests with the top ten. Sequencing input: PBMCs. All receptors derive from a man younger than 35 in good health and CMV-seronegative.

CDR3 coding DNA: TGTGCCAGCAGCTTGGCCAAAGCGGGAGGGCCCGAGCAGTACTTC. Translating gives CASSLAKAGGPEQYF. The chain employs TRBV5-4 and TRBJ2-7; 10 bases map to TRBD2. CDR1 SGHNT and CDR2 YYREEE come from the germline V gene (reference sequence). The CDR3 is 15 amino acids. V shed 0 bases and J 6 bases; nucleotides not matched to a gene: 6.

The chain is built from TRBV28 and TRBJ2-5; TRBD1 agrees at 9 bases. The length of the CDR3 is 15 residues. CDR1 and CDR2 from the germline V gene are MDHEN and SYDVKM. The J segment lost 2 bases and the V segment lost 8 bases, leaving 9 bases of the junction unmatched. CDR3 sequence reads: CASSPGTGSQETQYF. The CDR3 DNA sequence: TGTGCCAGCTCCCCTGGGACAGGGTCGCAAGAGACCCAGTACTTC.

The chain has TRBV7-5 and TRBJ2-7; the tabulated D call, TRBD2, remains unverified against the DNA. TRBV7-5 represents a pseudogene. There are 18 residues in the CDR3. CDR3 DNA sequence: TGTGTCAGAAGCTTAGCTCTTTTGGGGAGACTAGCGAAGTACGAGCAGTACTTC. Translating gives CVRSLALLGRLAKYEQYF.

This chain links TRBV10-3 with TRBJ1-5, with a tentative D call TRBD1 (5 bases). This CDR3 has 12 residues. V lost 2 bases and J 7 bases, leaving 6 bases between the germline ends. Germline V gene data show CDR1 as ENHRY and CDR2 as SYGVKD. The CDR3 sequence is CAISEPGQPQHF. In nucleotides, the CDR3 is TGTGCCATCAGTGAGCCAGGGCAGCCCCAGCATTTT.

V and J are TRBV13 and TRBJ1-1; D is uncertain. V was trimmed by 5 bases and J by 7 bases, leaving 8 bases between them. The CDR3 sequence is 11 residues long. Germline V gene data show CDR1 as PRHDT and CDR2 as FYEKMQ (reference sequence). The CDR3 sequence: CASSLPNEAFF. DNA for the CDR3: TGTGCCAGCAGCCTTCCTAATGAAGCTTTCTTT.

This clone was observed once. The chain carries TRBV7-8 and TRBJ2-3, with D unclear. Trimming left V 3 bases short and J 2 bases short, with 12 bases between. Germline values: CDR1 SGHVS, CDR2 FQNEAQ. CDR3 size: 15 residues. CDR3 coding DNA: TGTGCCAGCAGCTTCCCCATGACTCTCACAGATACGCAGTATTTT. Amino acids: CASSFPMTLTDTQYF.

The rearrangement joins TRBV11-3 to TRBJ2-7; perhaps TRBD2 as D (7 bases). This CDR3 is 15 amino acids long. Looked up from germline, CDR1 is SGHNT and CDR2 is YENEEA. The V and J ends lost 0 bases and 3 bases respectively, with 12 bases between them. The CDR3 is CASSLDGGGVYEQYF. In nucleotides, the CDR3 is TGTGCCAGCAGCTTAGATGGGGGGGGCGTCTACGAGCAGTACTTC.

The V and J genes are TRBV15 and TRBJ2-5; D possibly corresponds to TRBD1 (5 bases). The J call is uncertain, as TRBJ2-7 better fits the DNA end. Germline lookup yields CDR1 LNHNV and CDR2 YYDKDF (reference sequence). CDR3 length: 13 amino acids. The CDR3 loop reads CATSQGWTYEQYF. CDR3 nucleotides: TGTGCCACCAGTCAGGGATGGACCTACGAGCAGTACTTC.

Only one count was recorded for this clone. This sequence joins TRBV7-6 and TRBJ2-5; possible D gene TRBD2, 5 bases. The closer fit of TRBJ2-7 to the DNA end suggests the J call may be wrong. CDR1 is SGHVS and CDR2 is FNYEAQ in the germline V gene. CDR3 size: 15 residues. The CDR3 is CASSPRLGSSYEQYF. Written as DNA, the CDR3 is TGTGCCAGCAGCCCTCGACTTGGGAGCTCCTACGAGCAGTACTTC.

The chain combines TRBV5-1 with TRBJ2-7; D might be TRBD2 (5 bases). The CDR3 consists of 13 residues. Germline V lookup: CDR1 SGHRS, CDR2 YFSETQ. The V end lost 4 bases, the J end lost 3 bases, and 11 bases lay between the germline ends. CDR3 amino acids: CASSPDGDYEQYF. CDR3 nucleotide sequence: TGCGCCAGCAGCCCGGACGGGGACTACGAGCAGTACTTC.